This TCR beta chain was sequenced in a study of OX40 agonist ivuxolimab in advanced cancers. Only in-frame clones appear in the TCRdb table, and some are missing; sequencing was by immunoSEQ multiplex PCR. The sample consists of 45,000 to 50,000 clones, 88% of them appearing once. Trimming pared 4 bases from V and 8 bases from J, leaving 9 bases between. CDR3 length equals 12 residues. In germline, CDR1 is LNHDA, CDR2 SQIVND (reference sequence). The genes are TRBV19 and TRBJ1-5; D possibly corresponds to TRBD1 (5 bases). This clonotype originated in an adult with an advanced solid tumor such as melanoma, head and neck, liver or kidney cancer. Sequencing used CD4+ or CD8+ T cells sorted from blood, obtained in a trial of the OX40 agonist ivuxolimab. The CDR3 DNA follows: TGTGCCAGTAGTACAGGGTGGGAGCCCCAGCATTTT. This encodes CASSTGWEPQHF.